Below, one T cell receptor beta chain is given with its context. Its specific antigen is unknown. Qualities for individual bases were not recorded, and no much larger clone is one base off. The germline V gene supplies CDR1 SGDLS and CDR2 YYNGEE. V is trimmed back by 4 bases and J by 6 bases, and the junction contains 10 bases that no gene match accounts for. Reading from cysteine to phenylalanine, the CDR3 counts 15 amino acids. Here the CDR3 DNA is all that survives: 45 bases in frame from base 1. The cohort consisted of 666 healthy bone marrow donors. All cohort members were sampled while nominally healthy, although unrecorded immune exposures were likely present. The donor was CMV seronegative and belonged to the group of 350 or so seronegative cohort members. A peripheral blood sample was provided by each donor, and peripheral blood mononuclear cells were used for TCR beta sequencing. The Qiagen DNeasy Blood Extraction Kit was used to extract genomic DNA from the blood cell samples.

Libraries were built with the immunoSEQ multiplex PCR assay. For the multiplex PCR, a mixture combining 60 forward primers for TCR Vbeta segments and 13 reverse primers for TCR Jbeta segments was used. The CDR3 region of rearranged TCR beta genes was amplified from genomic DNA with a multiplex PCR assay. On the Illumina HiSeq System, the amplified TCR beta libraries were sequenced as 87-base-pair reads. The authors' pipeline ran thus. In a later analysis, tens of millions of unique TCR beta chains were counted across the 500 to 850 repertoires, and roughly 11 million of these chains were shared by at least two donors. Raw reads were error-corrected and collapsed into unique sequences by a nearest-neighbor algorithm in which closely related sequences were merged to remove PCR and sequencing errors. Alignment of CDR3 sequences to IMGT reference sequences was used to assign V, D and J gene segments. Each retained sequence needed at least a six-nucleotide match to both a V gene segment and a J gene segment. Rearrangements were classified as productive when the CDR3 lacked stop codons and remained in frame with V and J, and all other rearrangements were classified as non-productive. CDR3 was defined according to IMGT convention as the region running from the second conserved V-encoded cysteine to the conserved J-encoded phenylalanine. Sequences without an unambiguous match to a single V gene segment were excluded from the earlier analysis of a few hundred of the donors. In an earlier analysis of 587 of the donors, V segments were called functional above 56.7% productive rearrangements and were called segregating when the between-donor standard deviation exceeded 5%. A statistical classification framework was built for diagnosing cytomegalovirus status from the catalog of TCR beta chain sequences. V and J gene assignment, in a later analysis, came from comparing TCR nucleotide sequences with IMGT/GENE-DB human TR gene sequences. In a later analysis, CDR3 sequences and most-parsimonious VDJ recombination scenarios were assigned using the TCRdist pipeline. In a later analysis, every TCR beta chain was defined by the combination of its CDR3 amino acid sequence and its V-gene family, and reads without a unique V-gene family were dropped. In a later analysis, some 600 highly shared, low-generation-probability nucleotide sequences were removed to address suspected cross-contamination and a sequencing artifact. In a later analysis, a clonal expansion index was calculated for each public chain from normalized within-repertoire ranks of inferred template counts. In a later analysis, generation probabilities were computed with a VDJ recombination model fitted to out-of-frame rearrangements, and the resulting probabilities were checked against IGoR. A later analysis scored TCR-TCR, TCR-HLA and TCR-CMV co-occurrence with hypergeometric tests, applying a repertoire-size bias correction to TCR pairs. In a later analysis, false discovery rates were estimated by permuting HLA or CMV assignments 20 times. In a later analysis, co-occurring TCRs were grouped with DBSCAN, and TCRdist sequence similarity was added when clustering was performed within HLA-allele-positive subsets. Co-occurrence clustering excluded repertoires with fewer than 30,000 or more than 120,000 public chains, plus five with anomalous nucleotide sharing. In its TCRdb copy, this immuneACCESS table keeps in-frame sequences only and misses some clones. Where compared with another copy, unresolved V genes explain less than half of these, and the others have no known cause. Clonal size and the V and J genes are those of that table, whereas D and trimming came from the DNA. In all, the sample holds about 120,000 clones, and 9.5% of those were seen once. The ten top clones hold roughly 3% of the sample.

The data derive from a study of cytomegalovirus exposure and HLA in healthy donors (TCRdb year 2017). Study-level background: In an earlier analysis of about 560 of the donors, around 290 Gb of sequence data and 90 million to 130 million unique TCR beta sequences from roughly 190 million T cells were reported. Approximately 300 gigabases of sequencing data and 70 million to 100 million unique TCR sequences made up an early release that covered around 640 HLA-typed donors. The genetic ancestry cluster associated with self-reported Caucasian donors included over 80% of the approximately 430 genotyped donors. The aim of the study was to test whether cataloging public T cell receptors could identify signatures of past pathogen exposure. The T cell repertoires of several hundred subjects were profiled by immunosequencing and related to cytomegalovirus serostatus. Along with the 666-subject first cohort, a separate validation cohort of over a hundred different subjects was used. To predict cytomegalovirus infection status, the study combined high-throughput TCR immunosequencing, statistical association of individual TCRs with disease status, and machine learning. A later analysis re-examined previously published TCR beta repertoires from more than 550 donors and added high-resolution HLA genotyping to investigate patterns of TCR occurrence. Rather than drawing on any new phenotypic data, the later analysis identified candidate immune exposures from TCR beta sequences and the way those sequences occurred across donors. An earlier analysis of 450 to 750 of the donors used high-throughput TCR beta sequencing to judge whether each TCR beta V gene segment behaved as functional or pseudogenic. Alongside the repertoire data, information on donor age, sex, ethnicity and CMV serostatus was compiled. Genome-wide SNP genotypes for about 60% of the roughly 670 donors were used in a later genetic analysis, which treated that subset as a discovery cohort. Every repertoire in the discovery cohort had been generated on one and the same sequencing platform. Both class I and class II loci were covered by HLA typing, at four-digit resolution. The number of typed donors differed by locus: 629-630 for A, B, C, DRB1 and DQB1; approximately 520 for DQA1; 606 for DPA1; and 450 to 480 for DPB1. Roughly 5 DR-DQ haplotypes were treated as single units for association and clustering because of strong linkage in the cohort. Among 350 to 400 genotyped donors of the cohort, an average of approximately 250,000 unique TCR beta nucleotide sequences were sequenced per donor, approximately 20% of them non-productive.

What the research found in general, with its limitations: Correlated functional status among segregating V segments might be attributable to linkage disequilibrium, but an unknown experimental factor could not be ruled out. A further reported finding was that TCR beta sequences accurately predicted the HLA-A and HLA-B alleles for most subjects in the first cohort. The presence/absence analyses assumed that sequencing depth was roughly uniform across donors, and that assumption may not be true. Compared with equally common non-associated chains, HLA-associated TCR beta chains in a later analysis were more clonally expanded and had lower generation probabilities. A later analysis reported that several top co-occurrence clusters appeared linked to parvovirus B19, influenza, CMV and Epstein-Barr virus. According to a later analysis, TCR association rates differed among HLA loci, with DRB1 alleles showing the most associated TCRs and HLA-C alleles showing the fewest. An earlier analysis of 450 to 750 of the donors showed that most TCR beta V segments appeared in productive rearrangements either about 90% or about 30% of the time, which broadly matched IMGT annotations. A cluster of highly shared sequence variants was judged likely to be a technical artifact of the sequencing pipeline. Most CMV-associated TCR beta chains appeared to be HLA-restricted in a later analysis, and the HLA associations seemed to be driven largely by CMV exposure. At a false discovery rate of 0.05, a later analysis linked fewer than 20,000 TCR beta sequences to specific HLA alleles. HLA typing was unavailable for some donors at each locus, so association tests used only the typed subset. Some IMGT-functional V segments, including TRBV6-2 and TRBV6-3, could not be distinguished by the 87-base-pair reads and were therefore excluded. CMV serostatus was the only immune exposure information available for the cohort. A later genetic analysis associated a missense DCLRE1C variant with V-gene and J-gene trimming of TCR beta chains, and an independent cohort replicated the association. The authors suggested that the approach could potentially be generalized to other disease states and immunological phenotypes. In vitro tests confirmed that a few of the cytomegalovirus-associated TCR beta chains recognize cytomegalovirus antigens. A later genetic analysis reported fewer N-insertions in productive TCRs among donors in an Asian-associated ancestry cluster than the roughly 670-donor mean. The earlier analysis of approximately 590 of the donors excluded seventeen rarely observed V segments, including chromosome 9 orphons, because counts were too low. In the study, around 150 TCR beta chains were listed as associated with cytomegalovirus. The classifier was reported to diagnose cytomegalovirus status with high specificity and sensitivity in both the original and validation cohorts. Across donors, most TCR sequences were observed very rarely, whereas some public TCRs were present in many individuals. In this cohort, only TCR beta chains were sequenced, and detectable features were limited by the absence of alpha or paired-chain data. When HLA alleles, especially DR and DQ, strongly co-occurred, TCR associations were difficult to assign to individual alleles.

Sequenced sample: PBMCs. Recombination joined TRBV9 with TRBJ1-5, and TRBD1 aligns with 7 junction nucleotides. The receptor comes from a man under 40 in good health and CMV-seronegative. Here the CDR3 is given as CASSLTGLVGQPQHF. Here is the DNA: TGTGCCAGCAGCTTGACAGGGTTGGTGGGTCAGCCCCAGCATTTT.